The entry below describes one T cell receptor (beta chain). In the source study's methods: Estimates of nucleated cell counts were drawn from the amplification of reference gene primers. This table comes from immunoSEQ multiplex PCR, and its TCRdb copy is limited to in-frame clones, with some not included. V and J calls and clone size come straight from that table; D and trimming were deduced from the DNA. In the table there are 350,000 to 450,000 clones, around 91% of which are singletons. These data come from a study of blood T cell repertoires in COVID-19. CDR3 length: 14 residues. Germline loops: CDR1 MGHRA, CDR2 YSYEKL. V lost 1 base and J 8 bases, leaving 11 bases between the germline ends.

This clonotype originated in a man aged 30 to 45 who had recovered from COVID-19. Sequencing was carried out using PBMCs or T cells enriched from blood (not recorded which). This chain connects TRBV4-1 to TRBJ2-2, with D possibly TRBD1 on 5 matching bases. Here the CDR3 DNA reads TGCGCCAGCAGCCAAGGGGGCCCTTATGGGGAGCTGTTTTTT. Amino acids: CASSQGGPYGELFF.